This T cell receptor (beta chain) was recorded in a study of T cell changes during pregnancy in multiple sclerosis. Some clones are missing from TCRdb's copy, which holds only in-frame ones; the method was immunoSEQ multiplex PCR. The data show around 71,000 clones, about 91% seen once. Sequenced here: peripheral blood, sampled after pregnancy. The receptor's source is a female donor with multiple sclerosis, enrolled in a pregnancy study.

The CDR3 here is CASLEVGGTDTQYF. The DNA for the CDR3 is TGTGCCAGCCTCGAGGTCGGGGGAACAGATACGCAGTATTTT. This chain joins TRBV28 and TRBJ2-3; possible D gene TRBD2, 6 bases. The ends were cut back, 8 bases at V and 3 bases at J, with 15 bases in the middle. CDR1 and CDR2 (germline): MDHEN, SYDVKM. The CDR3 contains 14 residues.